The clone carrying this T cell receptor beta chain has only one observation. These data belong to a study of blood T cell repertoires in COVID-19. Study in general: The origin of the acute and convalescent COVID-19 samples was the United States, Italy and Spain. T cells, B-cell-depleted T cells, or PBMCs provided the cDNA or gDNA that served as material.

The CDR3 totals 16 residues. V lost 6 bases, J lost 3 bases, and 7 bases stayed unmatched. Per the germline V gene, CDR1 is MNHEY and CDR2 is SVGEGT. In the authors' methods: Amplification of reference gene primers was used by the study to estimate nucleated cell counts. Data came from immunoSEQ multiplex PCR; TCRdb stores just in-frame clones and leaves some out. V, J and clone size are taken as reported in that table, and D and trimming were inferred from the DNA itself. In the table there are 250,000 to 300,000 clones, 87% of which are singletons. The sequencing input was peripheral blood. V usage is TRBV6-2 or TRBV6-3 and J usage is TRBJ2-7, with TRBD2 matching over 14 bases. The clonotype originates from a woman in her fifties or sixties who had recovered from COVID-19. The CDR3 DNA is TGTGCCAGCAGCTCTCCCGGGACTAGCGGGAGCTACGAGCAGTACTTC. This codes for CASSSPGTSGSYEQYF.